This T cell receptor beta chain was profiled in a study of shared clonotypes between healthy human individuals. Study at large: Each donor had three CD4 naive, three CD4 memory, two CD8 naive and one CD8 memory plate. Study results and caveats: A handful of donors shared 5% to 5.5% of their naive CD4 clonotypes.

About this clone itself: Its antigen is still unknown.

Using immunoSEQ multiplex PCR, the repertoire was profiled, and TCRdb retains in-frame clones only, with some absent. The table has about 2.4 million clones, approximately 93% seen once; the top ten hold 0.36%. This receptor was obtained from a young man in good health. Some clones in this sample may be carry-over from other donors' samples. Sequences were obtained from naive CD4+ T cells from PBMCs. Subset: CD45RA+ positively selected.

For the CDR3, the DNA is TGTGCCAGCAGCTTAGCGGGGATGGGCAGGGTTGACACCGGGGAGCTGTTTTTT. This translates into CASSLAGMGRVDTGELFF. The chain has TRBV11-3 and TRBJ2-2, with D tentatively TRBD1 or TRBD2 (5 bases each). Germline assignment: CDR1 SGHNT and CDR2 YENEEA. CDR3 length: 18 amino acids. V lost 1 base, J lost 3 bases, and 18 bases lay in between.